A selection of T cell receptor beta chains follows, all from one sample in a study of shared clonotypes between healthy human individuals. Clones were sequenced by immunoSEQ multiplex PCR, and TCRdb holds only the in-frame ones, with some missing. The table records more than 600,000 clones, around 92% of them present only once. The sample consisted of naive CD8+ T cells sorted from blood. The receptors were sampled from a man aged 30 to 45 in good health. CDR3s include the opening cysteine and the closing phenylalanine or tryptophan. Each record gives: CDR3 DNA, CDR3 protein, D gene, J gene, V gene, clone size. D genes are given only for firm matches. Clone sizes are given selectively: once, few, many, or a class where the clone is expanded.

TGCAGCGTTGAAGAAAGGACTAGCGGGATTTCCTACAATGAGCAGTTCTTC	CSVEERTSGISYNEQFF	TRBD2	TRBJ2-1	TRBV29-1	NA
TGTGCCAGCAGCGGCGTTAGCGGGAACTACAATGAGCAGTTCTTC	CASSGVSGNYNEQFF	TRBD2	TRBJ2-1	TRBV13	once
TGTGCCAGCAGCCAGACGGGGGACGCGCAGCCCCAGCATTTT	CASSQTGDAQPQHF	NA	TRBJ1-5	TRBV7-9	few
TGTGCCAGCAGTCCGGCCGGGACTAGCGGGATAAGTGAGCAGTTCTTC	CASSPAGTSGISEQFF	TRBD2	TRBJ2-1	TRBV2	NA
TGTGCCAGCAGTTACTCGGCGGGTCGGGGCTACGAGCAGTACTTC	CASSYSAGRGYEQYF	NA	TRBJ2-7	TRBV6-5	NA
TGCGCCAGCAGCCAAGATTATCAGGGGACGACTGAAGCTTTCTTT	CASSQDYQGTTEAFF	NA	TRBJ1-1	TRBV4-1	NA
TGTGCCAGCAGTTTATTACTGGGACTAGCGGTTTACTTC	CASSLLLGLAVYF	TRBD2	TRBJ2-5	TRBV27	NA
TGTGCCAGCAGTCCTAGCGGGAGTACCTACGAGCAGTACTTC	CASSPSGSTYEQYF	TRBD2	TRBJ2-7	TRBV7-9	NA
TGTGCCAGCAGTCAGCGTTCTACGAACACCGGGGAGCTGTTTTTT	CASSQRSTNTGELFF	NA	TRBJ2-2	TRBV9	NA
TGCAGCGCCTCCCCCGTCGGGCAGGGACACTACGAGCAGTACTTC	CSASPVGQGHYEQYF	NA	TRBJ2-7	TRBV29-1	NA
TGTGCCAGCAGTCTTGAATCGGGACGTCTCTACGAGCAGTACTTC	CASSLESGRLYEQYF	NA	TRBJ2-7	TRBV6-5	NA
TGTGCCAGCAGCTTAATAAAAGCTAGCACAGATACGCAGTATTTT	CASSLIKASTDTQYF	NA	TRBJ2-3	TRBV13	NA
TGCGCCAGCAGCTTGGAGGGGGGAGAAAACATTCAGTACTTC	CASSLEGGENIQYF	NA	TRBJ2-4	TRBV5-1	NA
TGTGCCAGCAGTAAGACCCCCGAGGGGTACAATGAGCAGTTCTTC	CASSKTPEGYNEQFF	NA	TRBJ2-1	TRBV6-5	NA
TGTGCCAGCAGCCGGGACAGGGGGCGCTTTGAAAAACTGTTTTTT	CASSRDRGRFEKLFF	TRBD1	TRBJ1-4	TRBV5-5	NA
TGTGCCAGCAGCCAAGGGTCACCGGGGACCCAGTACTTC	CASSQGSPGTQYF	NA	TRBJ2-5	TRBV27	NA
TGTGCCAGCAGTGAATCGGGACAGGGGCCGTACTTC	CASSESGQGPYF	TRBD1	TRBJ2-5	TRBV25-1	NA
TGCGCCAGCAGCGGAAGCGGGAGTGGGTACAATGAGCAGTTCTTC	CASSGSGSGYNEQFF	TRBD2	TRBJ2-1	TRBV4-3	NA
TGTGCCAGCAGTGAAGAAGTTCCGTACGAGCAGTACTTC	CASSEEVPYEQYF	NA	TRBJ2-7	TRBV25-1	once
TGTGCCAGCCAACAGGGGGGAAATGAAAAACTGTTTTTT	CASQQGGNEKLFF	TRBD1	TRBJ1-4	TRBV5-4	NA
TGTGCCAGCAGCCAAATCCGGGACAGAGCTAACTATGGCTACACCTTC	CASSQIRDRANYGYTF	TRBD1	TRBJ1-2	TRBV27	NA
TGTGCCATCAATTTAAGGACAGGCCCGGGGAACACCGGGGAGCTGTTTTTT	CAINLRTGPGNTGELFF	TRBD1	TRBJ2-2	TRBV10-3	NA
TGTGCCAGCACTGGGAGACAGCCGGAGACCCAGTACTTC	CASTGRQPETQYF	NA	TRBJ2-5	TRBV6-1	NA
TGTGCCAGCAGCTCCATGGACCCTGGGGCCAACGTCCTGACTTTC	CASSSMDPGANVLTF	NA	TRBJ2-6	TRBV5-8	NA
TGTGCCAGCAGCCCGGCCGCTAGCGGAATCAATGAGCAGTTCTTC	CASSPAASGINEQFF	TRBD2	TRBJ2-1	TRBV7-7	NA
TGTGCCAGCAGAGGGGGGGTCGGGGAACCCTACGAGCAGTACTTC	CASRGGVGEPYEQYF	NA	TRBJ2-7	TRBV2	NA
TGTGCCAGCAGCTTAAATCAGGGACTAAGCTCCTACGAGCAGTACTTC	CASSLNQGLSSYEQYF	TRBD2	TRBJ2-7	TRBV7-9	NA
TGTGCCTGGAGTTCTACCCGGACTAGAAAGTTCTACGAGCAGTACTTC	CAWSSTRTRKFYEQYF	TRBD2	TRBJ2-7	TRBV30	NA
TGCAGCGTATCGCGAGCGAACACCGGGGAGCTGTTTTTT	CSVSRANTGELFF	NA	TRBJ2-2	TRBV29-1	NA
TGTGCCAGCAGCGTAGAAAGTGACTATCGTGAAGCTTTCTTT	CASSVESDYREAFF	NA	TRBJ1-1	TRBV9	NA
TGTGCCAGCAGCTTAAGGCTAGGAAGAATGTCCCACGAGCAGTACTTC	CASSLRLGRMSHEQYF	NA	TRBJ2-7	TRBV13	NA
TGTGCCAGCAGGCAACCGGGTACCAGCTCTGGAAACACCATATATTTT	CASRQPGTSSGNTIYF	NA	TRBJ1-3	TRBV4-2	NA
TGTGCCAGCAGTGACAGGGGAAAGCAGCCCCAGCATTTT	CASSDRGKQPQHF	NA	TRBJ1-5	TRBV6-1	NA